Listed here are 18 T cell receptor beta chains from one sample, sequenced in a study of cytomegalovirus exposure and HLA in healthy donors. Assay: immunoSEQ multiplex PCR; the TCRdb copy retains only in-frame clones and omits some. In the table there are approximately 88,000 clones, roughly 96% of which are singletons. Sequencing was carried out using PBMCs. The source of these receptors is a woman between 18 and 30 years old in good health and CMV-seronegative.

The gene calls are TRBV19 and TRBJ1-3, with D uncertain. The V end lost 7 bases, the J end lost 0 bases, and 13 bases lay between the germline ends. In germline, CDR1 is LNHDA, CDR2 SQIVND (reference sequence). The CDR3 loop spans 15 amino acids. CDR3 nucleotides: TGTGCCAGTAAGACTACACCGATCTCTGGAAACACCATATATTTT. Its protein product is CASKTTPISGNTIYF.

This sequence joins TRBV4-2 and TRBJ2-7; 7 nucleotides match TRBD2. The V gene end was trimmed by 0 bases and the J gene end by 2 bases; junction bases not matched to a gene: 4. Germline CDR1 LGHNA, CDR2 YNFKEQ. This CDR3 comprises 15 residues. The CDR3 coding sequence is TGTGCCAGCAGCCAAGAGGGACTATCAACCTACGAGCAGTACTTC. Translating gives CASSQEGLSTYEQYF.

V and J are TRBV6-5 and TRBJ1-2; no clear D. The length of the CDR3 is 12 residues. The ends were cut back, 5 bases at V and 7 bases at J, with 11 bases in the middle. Per germline, CDR1 MNHEY and CDR2 SVGAGI. Here the CDR3 reads CASSERGSGYTF. The CDR3, as DNA: TGTGCCAGCAGTGAAAGAGGGTCTGGCTACACCTTC.

The CDR3 bases are TGTGCCAGCACCAAGGCGGGGGATTATTCTGAGCAGTTCTTC. It encodes CASTKAGDYSEQFF. This sequence joins TRBV6-6 and TRBJ2-1; 7 bases align to TRBD2. Germline V gives CDR1 MNHNY, CDR2 SVGAGI (reference sequence). J gave up 9 bases and V 7 bases, and 12 bases lay outside the gene matches. CDR3 length: 14 amino acids.

The chain carries TRBV6-5 and TRBJ2-3; D remains unclear. The CDR3 extends over 15 amino acids. Germline V gene lookup returns CDR1 MNHEY and CDR2 SVGAGI. V lost 2 bases, J lost 4 bases, and 13 bases lay in between. The CDR3 sequence is CASSYGPQRADTQYF. For the CDR3, the DNA is TGTGCCAGCAGTTACGGCCCCCAACGTGCAGATACGCAGTATTTT.

J is TRBJ2-7 and V is TRBV27; D is possibly TRBD1 (5 bases). Trimming cost V 0 bases and J 1 base, with 10 bases left between them. In germline, CDR1 is MNHEY, CDR2 SMNVEV (reference sequence). The CDR3 length is 15 residues. This CDR3 is CASSLSITGSYEQYF. The CDR3 DNA sequence: TGTGCCAGCAGTTTATCGATTACAGGTTCCTACGAGCAGTACTTC.

This clone was seen once. V usage is TRBV27 and J usage is TRBJ2-7, with 7 bases lining up with TRBD2. The V gene's germline CDR1 is MNHEY and CDR2 SMNVEV (reference sequence). The V and J ends lost 6 bases and 3 bases, in that order; junction bases with no gene match: 17. The CDR3 length is 17 residues. DNA for the CDR3: TGTGCCAGCAGATCCCGCTTTTCTCGGGAGGAACTCTACGAGCAGTACTTC. It translates to CASRSRFSREELYEQYF.

The chain recombines TRBV12-2 with TRBJ1-2; the table assigns TRBD1, which was not confirmed against the DNA. TRBV12-2 represents a pseudogene. The CDR3 covers 15 residues. The CDR3 nucleotides read TGTGCAAGTCGCTTAGAGGCAGGTAACTACTATGGCTACACCTTC. It codes for CASRLEAGNYYGYTF.

This clone has only one observation. The CDR3 here is CSVEWGAFAGEQYF. CDR3 sequence (DNA): TGCAGCGTTGAGTGGGGCGCCTTCGCCGGCGAGCAGTACTTC. The chain uses TRBV29-1 and TRBJ2-7; D possibly corresponds to TRBD1 (5 bases). The CDR3 spans 14 residues. Germline values: CDR1 SQVTM, CDR2 ANQGSEA. Trimming shortened V by 3 bases and J by 6 bases, and 18 bases separated the two germline ends.

V gene TRBV10-1 combines with J gene TRBJ2-2, with 9 bases fitting TRBD1. J gave up 0 bases and V 8 bases, and 10 bases lay outside the gene matches. The CDR3 loop spans 17 amino acids. Germline V gene data show CDR1 as WNHNN and CDR2 as SYGVQD (reference sequence). CDR3 region: CASSGQGIYANTGELFF. CDR3 bases: TGCGCCAGCTCCGGACAGGGGATTTACGCGAACACCGGGGAGCTGTTTTTT.

This chain connects TRBV6-5 to TRBJ1-5; D call uncertain. The CDR3 consists of 15 residues. Germline CDR1 MNHEY, CDR2 SVGAGI. Trimming removed 0 bases at V and 5 bases at J, with 11 bases between. The CDR3 nucleotides read TGTGCCAGCAGTTACTCGATACAAGGAGATCAGCCCCAGCATTTT. Protein sequence: CASSYSIQGDQPQHF.

The chain is built from TRBV18 and TRBJ1-1, with D possibly matching TRBD1 (5 bases). From germline, CDR1 is KGHSH and CDR2 LQKENI. The CDR3 loop spans 15 amino acids. Trimming removed 3 bases from V and 0 bases from J, with 11 bases in between. CDR3 sequence (DNA): TGTGCCAGCTCACCCCGGGAGGGGTTGAACACTGAAGCTTTCTTT. It codes for CASSPREGLNTEAFF.

CDR3 coding DNA: TGTGCCAGCAGCCCCGTCCGACTAGCGGGAGACTACGAGCAGTACTTC. Residues: CASSPVRLAGDYEQYF. This sequence joins TRBV27 and TRBJ2-7; 12 positions match TRBD2. The CDR3 consists of 16 residues. CDR1 and CDR2 from the germline V gene are MNHEY and SMNVEV (reference sequence). V was clipped by 6 bases and J by 3 bases; unmatched bases: 9.

The rearrangement uses TRBV5-6 and TRBJ2-3; maybe TRBD2 (6 bases). With 0 bases removed from V and 2 bases from J, the gap between germline ends came to 13 bases. This CDR3 comprises 16 residues. Per the germline V gene, CDR1 is SGHDT and CDR2 is YYEEEE. The CDR3 nucleotides read TGTGCCAGCAGCTTGGTTCGGGAGTCCATCACAGATACGCAGTATTTT. It encodes CASSLVRESITDTQYF.

V usage is TRBV30 and J usage is TRBJ1-4; 9 positions match TRBD1. CDR1 is GTSNPN, CDR2 SVGIG, per germline (reference sequence). V was pared by 3 bases and J by 8 bases, with 7 bases of the junction left unmatched. The length of the CDR3 is 14 residues. CDR3 sequence reads: CAWRTTGGPEKLFF. The CDR3 DNA follows: TGTGCCTGGAGAACAACAGGGGGCCCAGAAAAACTGTTTTTT.

The chain has TRBV10-3 and TRBJ2-5; D ambiguous. Looked up from germline, CDR1 is ENHRY and CDR2 is SYGVKD. This CDR3 region has 17 residues. Trimming took off 0 bases at V and 1 base at J, with 15 bases between the two ends. CDR3 coding DNA: TGTGCCATCAGTGAGTCTCGAGCATCAAAAGCCCAAGAGACCCAGTACTTC. Translated, it gives CAISESRASKAQETQYF.

The V and J genes are TRBV28 and TRBJ2-7; TRBD2 agrees at 11 bases. V was pared by 8 bases and J by 7 bases, with 16 bases of the junction left unmatched. Germline loops: CDR1 MDHEN, CDR2 SYDVKM. This CDR3 is built from 16 residues. This CDR3 reads CASVGLAGVFFGEQYF. Written as DNA, the CDR3 is TGTGCCAGCGTTGGACTAGCGGGCGTCTTCTTCGGAGAGCAGTACTTC.

This chain joins TRBV19 and TRBJ1-1, with TRBD1 as a possible D gene (6 bases). Trimming removed 2 bases at V and 3 bases at J, with 10 bases between. This CDR3 comprises 14 residues. Germline CDR1 and CDR2: LNHDA and SQIVND (reference sequence). DNA for the CDR3: TGTGCCAGTAGTATATGGACAGATGACACTGAAGCTTTCTTT. Protein sequence: CASSIWTDDTEAFF.